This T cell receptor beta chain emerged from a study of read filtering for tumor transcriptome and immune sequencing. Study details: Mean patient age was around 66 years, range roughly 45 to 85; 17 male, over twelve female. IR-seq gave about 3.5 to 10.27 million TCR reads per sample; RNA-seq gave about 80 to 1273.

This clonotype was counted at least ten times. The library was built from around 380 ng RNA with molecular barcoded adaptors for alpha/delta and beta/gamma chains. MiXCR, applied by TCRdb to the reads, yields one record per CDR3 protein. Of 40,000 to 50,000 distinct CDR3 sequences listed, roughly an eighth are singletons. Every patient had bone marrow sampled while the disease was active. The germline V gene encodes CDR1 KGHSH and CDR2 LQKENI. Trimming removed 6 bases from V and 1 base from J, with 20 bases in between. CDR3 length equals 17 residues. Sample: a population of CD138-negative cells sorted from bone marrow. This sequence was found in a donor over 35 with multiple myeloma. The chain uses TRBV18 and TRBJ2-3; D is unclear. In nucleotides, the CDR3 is TGTGCCAGCTCGTCAGGCAAAAAACCTCGACGCACAGATACGCAGTATTTT. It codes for CASSSGKKPRRTDTQYF. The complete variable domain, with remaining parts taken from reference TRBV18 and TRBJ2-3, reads NAGVMQNPRHLVRRRGQEARLRCSPMKGHSHVYWYRQLPEEGLKFMVYLQKENIIDESGMPKERFSAEFPKEGPSILRIQQVVRGDSAAYFCASSSGKKPRRTDTQYFGPGTRLTVL.